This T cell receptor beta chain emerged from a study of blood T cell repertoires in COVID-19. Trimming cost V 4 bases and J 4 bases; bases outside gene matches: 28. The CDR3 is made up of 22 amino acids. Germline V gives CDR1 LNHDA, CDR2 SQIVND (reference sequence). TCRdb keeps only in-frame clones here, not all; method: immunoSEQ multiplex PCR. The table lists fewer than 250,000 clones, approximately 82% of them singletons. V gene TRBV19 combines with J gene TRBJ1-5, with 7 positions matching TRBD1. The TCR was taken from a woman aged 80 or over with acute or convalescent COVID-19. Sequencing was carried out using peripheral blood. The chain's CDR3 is CASSKRWVQGRFEGAANQPQHF. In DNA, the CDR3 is TGTGCCAGTAGTAAAAGATGGGTACAGGGAAGGTTCGAGGGGGCAGCAAATCAGCCCCAGCATTTT.